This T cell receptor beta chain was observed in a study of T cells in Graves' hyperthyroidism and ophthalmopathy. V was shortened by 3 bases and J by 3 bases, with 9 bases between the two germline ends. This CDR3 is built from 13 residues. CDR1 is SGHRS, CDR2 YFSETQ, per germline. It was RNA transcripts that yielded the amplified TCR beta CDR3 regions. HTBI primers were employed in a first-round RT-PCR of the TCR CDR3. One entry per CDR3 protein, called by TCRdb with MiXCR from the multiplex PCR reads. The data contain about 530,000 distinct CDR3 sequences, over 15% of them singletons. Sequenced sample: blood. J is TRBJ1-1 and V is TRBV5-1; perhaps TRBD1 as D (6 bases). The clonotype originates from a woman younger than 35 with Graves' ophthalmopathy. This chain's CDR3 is CASSSGGHTEAFF. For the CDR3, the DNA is TGCGCCAGCAGCTCCGGGGGGCACACTGAAGCTTTCTTT.